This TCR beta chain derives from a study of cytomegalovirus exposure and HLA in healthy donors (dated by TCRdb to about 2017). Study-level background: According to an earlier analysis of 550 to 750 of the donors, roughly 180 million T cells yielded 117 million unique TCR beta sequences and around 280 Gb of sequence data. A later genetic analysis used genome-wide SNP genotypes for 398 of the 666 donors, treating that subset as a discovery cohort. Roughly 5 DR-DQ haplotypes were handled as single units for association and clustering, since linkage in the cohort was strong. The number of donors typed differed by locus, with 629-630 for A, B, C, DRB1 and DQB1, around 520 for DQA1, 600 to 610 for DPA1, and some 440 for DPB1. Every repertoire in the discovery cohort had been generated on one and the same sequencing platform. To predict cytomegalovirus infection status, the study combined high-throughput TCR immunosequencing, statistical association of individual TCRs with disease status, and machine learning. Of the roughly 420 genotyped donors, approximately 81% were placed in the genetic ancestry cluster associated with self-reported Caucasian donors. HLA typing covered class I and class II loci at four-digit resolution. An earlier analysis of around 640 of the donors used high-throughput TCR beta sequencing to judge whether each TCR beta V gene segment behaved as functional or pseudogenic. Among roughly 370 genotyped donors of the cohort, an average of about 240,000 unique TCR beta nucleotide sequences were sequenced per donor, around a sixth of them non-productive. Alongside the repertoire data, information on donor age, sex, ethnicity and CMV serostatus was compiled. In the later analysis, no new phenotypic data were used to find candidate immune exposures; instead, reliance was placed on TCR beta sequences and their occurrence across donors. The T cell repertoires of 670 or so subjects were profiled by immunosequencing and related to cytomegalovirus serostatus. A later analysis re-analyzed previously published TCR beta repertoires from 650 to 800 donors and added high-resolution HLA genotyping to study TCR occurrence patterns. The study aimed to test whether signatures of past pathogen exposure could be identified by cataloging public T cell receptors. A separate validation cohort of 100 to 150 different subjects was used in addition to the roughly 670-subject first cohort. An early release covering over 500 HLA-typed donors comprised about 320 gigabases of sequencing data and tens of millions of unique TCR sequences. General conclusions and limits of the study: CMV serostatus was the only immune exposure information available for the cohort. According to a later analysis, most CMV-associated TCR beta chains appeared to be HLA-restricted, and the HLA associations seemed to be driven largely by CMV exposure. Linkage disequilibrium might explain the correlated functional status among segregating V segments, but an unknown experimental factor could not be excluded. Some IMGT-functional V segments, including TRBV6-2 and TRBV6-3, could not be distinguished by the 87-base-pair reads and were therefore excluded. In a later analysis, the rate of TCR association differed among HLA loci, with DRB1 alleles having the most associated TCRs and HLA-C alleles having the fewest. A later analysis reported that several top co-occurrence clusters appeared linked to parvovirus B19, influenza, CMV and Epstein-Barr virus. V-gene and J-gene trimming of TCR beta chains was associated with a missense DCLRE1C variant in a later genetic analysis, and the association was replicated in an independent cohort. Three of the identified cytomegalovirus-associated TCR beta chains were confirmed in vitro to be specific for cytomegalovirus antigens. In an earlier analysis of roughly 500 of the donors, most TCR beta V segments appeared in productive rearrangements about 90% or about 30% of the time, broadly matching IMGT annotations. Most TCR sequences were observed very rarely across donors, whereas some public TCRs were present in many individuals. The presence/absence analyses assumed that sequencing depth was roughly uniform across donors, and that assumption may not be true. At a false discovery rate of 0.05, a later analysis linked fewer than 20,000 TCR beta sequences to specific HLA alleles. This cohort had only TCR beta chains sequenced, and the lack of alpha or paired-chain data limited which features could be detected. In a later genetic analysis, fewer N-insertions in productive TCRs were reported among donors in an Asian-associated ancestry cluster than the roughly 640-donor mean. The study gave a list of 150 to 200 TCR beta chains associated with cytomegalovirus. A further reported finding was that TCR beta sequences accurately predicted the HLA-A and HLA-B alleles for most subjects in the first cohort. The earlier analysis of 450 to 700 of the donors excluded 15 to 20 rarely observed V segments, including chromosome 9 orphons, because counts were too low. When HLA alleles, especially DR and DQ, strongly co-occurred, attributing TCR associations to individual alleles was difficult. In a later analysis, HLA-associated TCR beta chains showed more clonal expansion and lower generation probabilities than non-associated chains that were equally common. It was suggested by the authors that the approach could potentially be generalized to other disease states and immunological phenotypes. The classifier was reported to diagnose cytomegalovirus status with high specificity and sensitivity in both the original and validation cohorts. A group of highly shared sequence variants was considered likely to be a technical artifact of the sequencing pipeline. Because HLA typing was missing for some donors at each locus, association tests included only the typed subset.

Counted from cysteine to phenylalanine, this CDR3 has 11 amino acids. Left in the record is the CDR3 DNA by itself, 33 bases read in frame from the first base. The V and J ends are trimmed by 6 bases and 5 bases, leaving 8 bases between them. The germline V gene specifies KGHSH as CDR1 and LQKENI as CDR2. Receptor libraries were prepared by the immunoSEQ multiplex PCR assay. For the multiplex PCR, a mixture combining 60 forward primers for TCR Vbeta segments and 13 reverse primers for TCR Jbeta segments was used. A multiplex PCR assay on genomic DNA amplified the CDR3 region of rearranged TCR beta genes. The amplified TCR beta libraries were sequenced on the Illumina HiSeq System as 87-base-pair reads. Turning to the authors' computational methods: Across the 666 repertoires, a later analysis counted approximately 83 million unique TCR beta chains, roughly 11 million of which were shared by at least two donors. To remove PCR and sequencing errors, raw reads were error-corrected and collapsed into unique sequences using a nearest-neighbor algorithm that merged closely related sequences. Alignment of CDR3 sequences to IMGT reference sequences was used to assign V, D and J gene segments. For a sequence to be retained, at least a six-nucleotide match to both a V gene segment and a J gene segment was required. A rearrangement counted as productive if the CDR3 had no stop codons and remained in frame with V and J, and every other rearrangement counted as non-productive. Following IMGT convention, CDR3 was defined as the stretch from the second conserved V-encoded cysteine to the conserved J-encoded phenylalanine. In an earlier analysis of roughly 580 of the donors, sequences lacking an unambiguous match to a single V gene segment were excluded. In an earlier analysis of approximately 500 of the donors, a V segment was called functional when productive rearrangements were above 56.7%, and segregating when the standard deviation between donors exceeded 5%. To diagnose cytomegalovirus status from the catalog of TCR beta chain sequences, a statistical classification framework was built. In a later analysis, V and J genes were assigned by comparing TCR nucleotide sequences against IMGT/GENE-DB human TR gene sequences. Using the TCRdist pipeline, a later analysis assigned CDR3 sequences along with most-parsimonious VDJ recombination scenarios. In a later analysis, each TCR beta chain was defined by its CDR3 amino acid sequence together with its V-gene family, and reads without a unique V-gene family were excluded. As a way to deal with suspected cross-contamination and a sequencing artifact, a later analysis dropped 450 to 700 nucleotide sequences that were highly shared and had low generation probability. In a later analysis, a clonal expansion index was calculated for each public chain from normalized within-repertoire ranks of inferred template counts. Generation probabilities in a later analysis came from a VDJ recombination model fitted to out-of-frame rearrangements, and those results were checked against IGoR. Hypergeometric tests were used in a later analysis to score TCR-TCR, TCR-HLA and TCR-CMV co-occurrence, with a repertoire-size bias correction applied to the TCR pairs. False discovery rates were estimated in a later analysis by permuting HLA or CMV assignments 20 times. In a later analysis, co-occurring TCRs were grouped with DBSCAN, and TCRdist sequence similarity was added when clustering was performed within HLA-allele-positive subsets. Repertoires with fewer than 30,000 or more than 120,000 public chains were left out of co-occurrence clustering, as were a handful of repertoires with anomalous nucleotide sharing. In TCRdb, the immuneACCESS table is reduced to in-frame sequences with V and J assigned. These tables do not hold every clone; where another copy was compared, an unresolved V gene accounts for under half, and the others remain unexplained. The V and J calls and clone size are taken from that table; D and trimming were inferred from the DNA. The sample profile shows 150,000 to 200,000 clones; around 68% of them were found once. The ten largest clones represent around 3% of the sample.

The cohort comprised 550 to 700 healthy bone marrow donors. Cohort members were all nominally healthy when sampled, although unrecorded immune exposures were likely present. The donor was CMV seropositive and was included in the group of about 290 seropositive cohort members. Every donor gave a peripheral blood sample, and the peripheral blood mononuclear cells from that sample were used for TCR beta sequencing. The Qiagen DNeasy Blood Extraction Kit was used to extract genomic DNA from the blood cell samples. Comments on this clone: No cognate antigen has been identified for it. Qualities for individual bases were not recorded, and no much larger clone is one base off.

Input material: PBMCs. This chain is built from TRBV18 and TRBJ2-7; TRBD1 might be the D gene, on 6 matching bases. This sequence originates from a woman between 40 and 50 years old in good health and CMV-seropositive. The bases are TGTGCCAGCTCGAGACAGGACGAGCAGTACTTC. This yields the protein CASSRQDEQYF.